Listed below are T cell receptor beta chains from one sample, sequenced in a study of blood T cells in healthy people across ages. TCRdb fed the 5' RACE reads into MiXCR, producing one record per CDR3 protein. The profile covers around 1,600,000 distinct CDR3 sequences, with roughly 43% appearing a single time and over 3.5% taken by the ten largest. The sample comprised blood. These receptor sequences come from a woman aged 18-29 years in good health. The CDR3 runs from the conserved cysteine through the conserved F or W. A D gene is named only where the DNA matches it firmly. A row's size may be missing; if present it is once, few, many or a size class.

cdr3_aa cdr3_nt j_call d_call clone_size v_call cdr3_length
CASPNPCEQYF TGTGCCAGCCCAAACCCGTGTGAGCAGTACTTC TRBJ2-7 - once TRBV27 11
CAISVGQGLYEQYF TGTGCCATCAGTGTGGGACAGGGACTCTACGAGCAGTACTTC TRBJ2-7 TRBD1 many TRBV10-3 14
CASSPPGIAGPYNEQFF TGTGCCAGCAGTCCCCCCGGTATAGCGGGCCCCTACAATGAGCAGTTCTTC TRBJ2-1 TRBD2 - TRBV28 17
CAISESPGRGGETQYF TGTGCCATCAGTGAGTCCCCCGGGCGGGGAGGAGAGACCCAGTACTTC TRBJ2-5 - - TRBV10-3 16
CSVVSPLYNEQFF TGCAGCGTTGTTAGTCCTCTCTACAATGAGCAGTTCTTC TRBJ2-1 - - TRBV29-1 13
CSVGGLLRGGQYF TGCAGCGTCGGGGGACTTCTAAGGGGGGGGCAGTACTTC TRBJ2-5 - - TRBV29-1 13
CASSIRRPQETQYF TGTGCCAGCAGCATAAGAAGACCGCAAGAGACCCAGTACTTC TRBJ2-5 - - TRBV7-8 14
CASSMDQTRRNSPLHF TGTGCCAGCAGTATGGATCAAACGCGTCGTAATTCACCCCTCCACTTT TRBJ1-6 - - TRBV6-5 16
CASSQIPLNYGYTF TGCGCCAGCAGCCAAATCCCCCTTAACTATGGCTACACCTTC TRBJ1-2 - - TRBV4-1 14
CSARKLATGELFF TGCAGTGCTCGCAAACTAGCAACCGGGGAGCTGTTTTTT TRBJ2-2 - - TRBV20-1 13
CAISELGAEAFF TGTGCCATCAGTGAGTTAGGGGCTGAAGCTTTCTTT TRBJ1-1 - few TRBV10-3 12
CSARGEAGRTEAFF TGCAGTGCTAGGGGGGAGGCAGGGAGGACTGAAGCTTTCTTT TRBJ1-1 - - TRBV20-1 14
CAISEKTSGSGANVLTF TGTGCCATCAGTGAGAAGACTAGCGGTTCTGGGGCCAACGTCCTGACTTTC TRBJ2-6 TRBD2 - TRBV10-3 17
CSVEGWTGHEQYF TGCAGCGTTGAAGGTTGGACAGGGCACGAGCAGTACTTC TRBJ2-7 TRBD1 - TRBV29-1 13
CASSLSGTKNIQYF TGTGCCAGCAGCTTATCCGGGACCAAAAACATTCAGTACTTC TRBJ2-4 - - TRBV7-2 14
CARGQRGGTNEQFF TGTGCCAGAGGCCAGCGGGGGGGAACGAATGAGCAGTTCTTC TRBJ2-1 TRBD2 - TRBV6-8 14
CASSQDRARGGYTF TGTGCCAGCAGCCAAGATCGGGCCCGGGGAGGCTACACCTTC TRBJ1-2 - - TRBV3-1 14
CASHDTGSPGNEQYF TGTGCCAGCCACGATACAGGGTCCCCTGGAAATGAGCAGTACTTC TRBJ2-5 - - TRBV12-3/TRBV12-4 15
CATSTGQSGEKLFF TGTGCCACCAGCACCGGACAGTCGGGAGAAAAACTGTTTTTT TRBJ1-4 - - TRBV15 14
CASSPRSGESYGYTF TGTGCCAGCAGCCCCCGGTCGGGTGAAAGCTATGGCTACACCTTC TRBJ1-2 - few TRBV7-2 15
CASFGQGVFYEQYF TGTGCCAGCTTCGGACAGGGGGTTTTTTACGAGCAGTACTTC TRBJ2-7 TRBD1 - TRBV7-8 14
CASSLEGSGGDYNEQFF TGTGCCAGCAGCTTAGAGGGTAGCGGGGGAGATTACAATGAGCAGTTCTTC TRBJ2-1 TRBD2 few TRBV13 17
CASNPAANTGELFF TGTGCCAGCAACCCGGCAGCGAACACCGGGGAGCTGTTTTTT TRBJ2-2 - - TRBV9 14
CASSSGLAGYQETQYF TGTGCCAGCAGTTCGGGCCTAGCGGGGTACCAAGAGACCCAGTACTTC TRBJ2-5 TRBD2 - TRBV5-1 16
CASSQPVGTDTQYF TGTGCCAGCAGCCAACCGGTGGGCACAGATACGCAGTATTTT TRBJ2-3 - few TRBV2 14
CASSLFPKKYEQYF TGTGCCAGCAGCCTTTTTCCTAAGAAATACGAGCAGTACTTC TRBJ2-7 - - TRBV27 14
CASSSPGVAEAFF TGTGCCAGCAGTTCCCCAGGGGTGGCTGAAGCTTTCTTT TRBJ1-1 - few TRBV6-5 13
CASSSRAEYLRTDTQYF TGTGCCAGCAGTAGTAGGGCGGAGTACCTGCGCACAGATACGCAGTATTTT TRBJ2-3 - - TRBV6-2/TRBV6-3 17
CASSPGLAGGPAEQFF TGTGCCAGCAGCCCCGGACTAGCGGGAGGGCCCGCTGAGCAGTTCTTC TRBJ2-1 TRBD2 - TRBV7-9 16
CASSQSGGLVPYF TGTGCCAGCAGCCAATCGGGCGGACTGGTCCCGTATTTT TRBJ2-3 - - TRBV3-1 13
CASSVTNDQPQHF TGTGCCAGCAGTGTTACGAATGATCAGCCCCAGCATTTT TRBJ1-5 - - TRBV12-3/TRBV12-4 13
CASLTDSQETQYF TGTGCCAGCCTGACGGACAGCCAAGAGACCCAGTACTTC TRBJ2-5 - - TRBV6-1 13
CATTKGGGYGYTF TGTGCCACGACTAAGGGGGGAGGCTATGGCTACACCTTC TRBJ1-2 - - TRBV2 13
CASSLVPLAKNIQYF TGTGCCAGCAGCTTAGTTCCACTAGCCAAAAACATTCAGTACTTC TRBJ2-4 - - TRBV7-3 15
CASTANSGNTIYF TGTGCTTCGACGGCCAATTCTGGAAACACCATATATTTT TRBJ1-3 - many TRBV12-3/TRBV12-4 13
CSARDLGGLGTEAFF TGCAGTGCTAGAGATCTCGGGGGCTTGGGCACTGAAGCTTTCTTT TRBJ1-1 - - TRBV20-1 15
CASRLVATGELFF TGTGCCAGCAGACTCGTCGCCACCGGGGAGCTGTTTTTT TRBJ2-2 - - TRBV5-5 13
CSVERGRETQYF TGCAGCGTTGAGCGCGGAAGGGAGACCCAGTACTTC TRBJ2-5 - - TRBV29-1 12
CASSSLGGVDSPLHF TGTGCCAGCAGTTCCCTCGGGGGGGTGGATTCACCCCTCCACTTT TRBJ1-6 - few TRBV27 15
CASSLTWDSGLASGRNEQYF TGTGCCAGCAGCTTAACCTGGGACAGCGGATTGGCTAGCGGACGGAATGAGCAGTACTTC TRBJ2-4 - - TRBV7-2 20
CAISEVGDGSLKNEQFF TGTGCCATCAGTGAGGTTGGTGACGGGAGCCTTAAGAATGAGCAGTTCTTC TRBJ2-1 - few TRBV10-3 17
CSDGLAGGMINKQFF TGCAGCGACGGACTAGCGGGAGGAATGATCAATAAGCAGTTCTTC TRBJ2-1 TRBD2 - TRBV29-1 15
CAISGGGMNTEAFF TGTGCCATCAGTGGCGGGGGCATGAACACTGAAGCTTTCTTT TRBJ1-1 - many TRBV10-3 14
CASRAAGANVLTF TGTGCCAGCAGGGCAGCTGGGGCCAACGTCCTGACTTTC TRBJ2-6 - - TRBV27 13
CASSSVAQGGNQPQHF TGTGCCAGCAGCTCTGTTGCTCAGGGCGGCAATCAGCCCCAGCATTTT TRBJ1-5 - - TRBV7-2 16
CASSISGAAYEQYF TGCGCCAGCAGCATCTCAGGGGCGGCCTACGAGCAGTACTTC TRBJ2-7 - - TRBV5-1 14
CASSFHGSYNEQFF TGTGCCAGCAGCTTCCATGGCTCCTACAATGAGCAGTTCTTC TRBJ2-1 - - TRBV7-2 14
CASSLDFNSPLHF TGTGCCAGCAGTCTGGATTTTAATTCACCCCTCCACTTT TRBJ1-6 - - TRBV12-3/TRBV12-4 13
CASRLRPQGYNEQFF TGTGCCAGCAGATTACGACCACAGGGATACAATGAGCAGTTCTTC TRBJ2-1 - few TRBV6-5 15
CSALKAGADTQYF TGCAGTGCACTAAAAGCGGGAGCAGATACGCAGTATTTT TRBJ2-3 TRBD2 few TRBV20-1 13
CASSQTMSSYNEQFF TGTGCCAGCAGCCAAACTATGAGCTCCTACAATGAGCAGTTCTTC TRBJ2-1 - - TRBV3-1 15
CASSPAAGPSYEQYF TGTGCCAGCAGCCCGGCGGCAGGACCTTCCTACGAGCAGTACTTC TRBJ2-7 - few TRBV7-9 15
CASSSQRGGYNEQFF TGTGCCAGCAGTTCCCAGCGGGGGGGGTACAATGAGCAGTTCTTC TRBJ2-1 TRBD2 - TRBV27 15
CASSNSPYEQYF TGTGCCAGCAGTAACAGCCCCTACGAGCAGTACTTC TRBJ2-7 - few TRBV7-2 12
CASSYSASGRGTDTQYF TGTGCCAGCAGTTACTCGGCTAGCGGGAGGGGCACAGATACGCAGTATTTT TRBJ2-3 TRBD2 - TRBV6-5 17